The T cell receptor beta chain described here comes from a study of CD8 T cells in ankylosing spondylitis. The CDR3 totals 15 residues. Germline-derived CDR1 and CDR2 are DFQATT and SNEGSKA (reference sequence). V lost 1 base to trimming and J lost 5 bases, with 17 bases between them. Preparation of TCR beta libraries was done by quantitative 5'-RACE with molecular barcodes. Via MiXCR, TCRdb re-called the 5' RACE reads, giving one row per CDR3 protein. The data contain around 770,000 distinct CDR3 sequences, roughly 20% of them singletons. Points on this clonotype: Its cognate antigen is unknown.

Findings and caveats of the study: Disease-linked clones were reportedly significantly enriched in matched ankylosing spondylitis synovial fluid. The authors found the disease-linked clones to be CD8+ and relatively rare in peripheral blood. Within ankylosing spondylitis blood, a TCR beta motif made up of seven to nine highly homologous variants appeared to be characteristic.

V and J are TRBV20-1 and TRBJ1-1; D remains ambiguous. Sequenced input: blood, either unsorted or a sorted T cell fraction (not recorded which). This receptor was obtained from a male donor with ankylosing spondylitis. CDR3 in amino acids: CSARVRGGIGTEAFF. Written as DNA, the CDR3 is TGCAGTGCTAGAGTCCGCGGTGGGATCGGGACTGAAGCTTTCTTT.